Below, 24 T cell receptor beta chains from the same sample are listed, as sequenced in a study of shared clonotypes between healthy human individuals (dated by TCRdb to 2018 to 2020). Libraries were made using the immunoSEQ multiplex PCR assay. This is the immuneACCESS table as TCRdb keeps it, with only in-frame sequences that have V and J called. A part of the clones is gone; compared with another copy, unresolved V genes explain less than half, and the rest is unexplained. The sample table contains 600,000 to 750,000 clones; only one count was recorded for less than 95% of them. Approximately 35% of the sample is held by the ten biggest clonotypes. The specimen was memory CD8+ T cells from PBMCs. The cell subset or site tag for this specimen amounts to: CD45RO+ cells pooled with CCR7-negative TemRA cells. The receptors here all came from a man younger than 30 in good health. Some clones in this sample may be carry-over from other donors' samples.

The chain links TRBV4-1 to TRBJ2-1; D unclear. V dropped 6 bases and J dropped 5 bases, with 11 bases sitting between them. The CDR3 has 13 residues. Germline assignment: CDR1 MGHRA and CDR2 YSYEKL. CDR3 in amino acids: CASSLVSDNEQFF. Written as DNA, the CDR3 is TGCGCCAGCAGTCTTGTATCGGACAATGAGCAGTTCTTC.

J is TRBJ1-5 and V is TRBV2; D ambiguous. This CDR3 contains 13 residues. The V and J ends lost 3 bases and 12 bases respectively, with 15 bases between them. Germline CDR1 SNHLY, CDR2 FYNNEI. CDR3 in amino acids: CASSDPSPAVQHF. CDR3 DNA sequence: TGTGCCAGCAGTGACCCCTCCCCGGCCGTCCAGCATTTT.

The V and J genes are TRBV15 and TRBJ1-5, with 7 nucleotides matching TRBD1. V dropped 7 bases and J dropped 7; count of bases not matched to a gene: 10. There are 14 residues in the CDR3. CDR1 is LNHNV, CDR2 YYDKDF, per germline (reference sequence). CDR3 nucleotides: TGTGCCACCACCATAGACAGGGTGGGCCAGCCCCAGCATTTT. Amino acid sequence: CATTIDRVGQPQHF.

V is TRBV4-2 and J is TRBJ1-6; D is uncertain. V lost 0 bases, J lost 0 bases, and 6 bases lay in between. The CDR3 runs 16 residues. Germline V CDR1 and CDR2: LGHNA, YNFKEQ. The CDR3 DNA follows: TGTGCCAGCAGCCAAGAGGGGAGCTCCTATAATTCACCCCTCCACTTT. Its protein is CASSQEGSSYNSPLHF.

This chain uses TRBV11-2 with TRBJ2-7; 11 bases match TRBD1. Looked up from germline, CDR1 is SGHAT and CDR2 is FQNNGV. The V and J ends lost 1 base and 4 bases, in that order; junction bases with no gene match: 6. The CDR3 covers 16 residues. This chain's CDR3 is CASSLARGQGAYEQYF. The CDR3 bases are TGTGCCAGCAGCTTAGCCCGAGGACAGGGGGCGTACGAGCAGTACTTC.

Worth noting for this clone: Other DNA variants within this sample encode the same CDR3. This chain links TRBV2 with TRBJ1-3; no definite D call. Germline V lookup: CDR1 SNHLY, CDR2 FYNNEI. Trimming left V 2 bases short and J 0 bases short, with 5 bases between. CDR3 length: 14 amino acids. In DNA, the CDR3 is TGTGCCAGCAGTGAAAGGTACTCTGGAAACACCATATATTTT. Its protein product is CASSERYSGNTIYF. The variable domain in full, with the rest retrieved from reference TRBV2 and TRBJ1-3, is EPEVTQTPSHQVTQMGQEVILRCVPISNHLYFYWYRQILGQKVEFLVSFYNNEISEKSEIFDDQFSVERPDGSNFTLKIRSTKLEDSAMYFCASSERYSGNTIYFGEGSWLTVV.

In regard to this clone: Other DNA variants within this sample encode the same CDR3. The chain has TRBV28 and TRBJ2-1; D gene ambiguous. CDR3 size: 13 residues. Germline loops: CDR1 MDHEN, CDR2 SYDVKM. Trimming took 7 bases from V and 0 from J, leaving 7 bases between them. CDR3 sequence: CASTLSSYNEQFF. CDR3 DNA: TGTGCCAGCACCCTGAGCTCCTACAATGAGCAGTTCTTC.

The chain uses TRBV27 and TRBJ1-4; no reliable D call. The CDR3 runs to 16 residues. The V gene lost 6 bases and the J gene lost 4 bases, with 18 bases spanning the gap. Germline CDR1 is MNHEY and CDR2 is SMNVEV (reference sequence). The CDR3 spells CASSLRRATFNEKLFF. The CDR3 bases are TGTGCCAGCAGCCTTAGGAGGGCGACCTTTAATGAAAAACTGTTTTTT.

This chain connects TRBV27 to TRBJ2-1, with TRBD2 matching 12 bases. Germline values: CDR1 MNHEY, CDR2 SMNVEV (reference sequence). V gave up 5 bases and J gave up 9 bases; unmatched junction bases: 8. This CDR3 spans 15 amino acids. The CDR3 region has the DNA TGTGCCAGCAGTGCTCTAGCGGGAGGGTCGGGTGAGCAGTTCTTC. As protein: CASSALAGGSGEQFF.

The chain carries TRBV7-8 and TRBJ2-5; D is tentatively TRBD1 or TRBD2 (5 bases each). The CDR3 totals 13 residues. The V gene's germline CDR1 is SGHVS and CDR2 FQNEAQ. Trimming removed 3 bases from V and 9 bases from J, with 14 bases in between. The CDR3 loop reads CASSLGEMGSQYF. The CDR3 coding sequence is TGTGCCAGCAGCTTGGGGGAAATGGGATCCCAGTACTTC. Full variable domain (outside the CDR3, taken from reference TRBV7-8 and TRBJ2-5): GAGVSQSPRYKVAKRGQDVALRCDPISGHVSLFWYQQALGQGPEFLTYFQNEAQLDKSGLPSDRFFAERPEGSVSTLKIQRTQQEDSAVYLCASSLGEMGSQYFGPGTRLLVL.

A single count supports this clone. The V gene is TRBV5-4, the J gene TRBJ1-2; TRBD1 is a possible D gene (5 bases). Germline V gene lookup returns CDR1 SGHNT and CDR2 YYREEE (reference sequence). The CDR3 runs to 16 residues. Trimming shortened V by 1 base and J by 4 bases, and 17 bases separated the two germline ends. CDR3 amino acids: CASSLSGQGGRYGYTF. DNA of the CDR3: TGTGCCAGCAGCTTGTCTGGTCAGGGAGGTCGCTATGGCTACACCTTC.

This chain uses TRBV28 with TRBJ2-3, with a weak D call TRBD2 (6 bases). The ends were cut back, 4 bases at V and 4 bases at J, with 15 bases in the middle. This CDR3 is 15 amino acids long. Looked up from germline, CDR1 is MDHEN and CDR2 is SYDVKM. The DNA for the CDR3 is TGTGCCAGCAGTTGGGTGGCCGGCGGGGCAGATACGCAGTATTTT. Residues: CASSWVAGGADTQYF.

The chain links TRBV28 to TRBJ2-7, with no clear D. This CDR3 is built from 13 residues. V lost 3 bases and J 2 bases, leaving 8 bases between the germline ends. In germline, CDR1 is MDHEN, CDR2 SYDVKM. CDR3 in amino acids: CASSFTEAYEQYF. The CDR3 nucleotides are TGTGCCAGCAGTTTTACCGAGGCCTACGAGCAGTACTTC.

This clone was counted only a few times. V and J are TRBV6-1 and TRBJ2-7; D is perhaps TRBD2 (7 bases). The germline CDR1 and CDR2 sequences are MNHNS and SASEGT. The CDR3 runs to 11 residues. Trimming cost V 7 bases and J 5 bases, with 9 bases left between them. CDR3 amino acids: CASTRGHEQYF. CDR3 DNA sequence: TGTGCCAGCACGCGGGGGCACGAGCAGTACTTC.

V gene TRBV7-3 combines with J gene TRBJ2-7, with 9 nucleotides matching TRBD1. The CDR3 covers 14 residues. Germline-derived CDR1 and CDR2 are SGHTA and FQGTGA. Trimming cost V 5 bases and J 5 bases; bases outside gene matches: 7. The CDR3 loop reads CASSPGTGLDEQYF. In DNA form, the CDR3 reads TGTGCCAGCAGCCCCGGGACAGGGCTCGACGAGCAGTACTTC.

J is TRBJ1-5 and V is TRBV7-6; the D is unclear. The CDR3 runs to 15 residues. V lost 1 base and J lost 6, with 13 bases in between. Germline V gene data show CDR1 as SGHVS and CDR2 as FNYEAQ. For the CDR3, the DNA is TGTGCCAGCAGCTTAGGCGGGTTAGCGGCTCAGCCCCAGCATTTT. As protein: CASSLGGLAAQPQHF.

This chain connects TRBV6-1 to TRBJ2-1, with a possible D match to TRBD1 (7 bases). Trimming pared 4 bases from V and 5 bases from J, leaving 21 bases between. CDR3 size: 17 residues. Germline CDR1 reads MNHNS; CDR2 reads SASEGT. Here the CDR3 DNA reads TGTGCCAGCAGTGCCAACTCGTTTCAGGGGGGCCACAATGAGCAGTTCTTC. Amino acids: CASSANSFQGGHNEQFF.

The chain carries TRBV27 and TRBJ2-5, with 8 bases aligning to TRBD2. CDR3 length equals 15 residues. Germline CDR1 and CDR2: MNHEY and SMNVEV (reference sequence). V shed 2 bases, J shed 4 bases, and the junction held 6 bases outside the gene matches. The CDR3: CASSLTAGEVETQYF. The CDR3 bases are TGTGCCAGCAGTTTAACAGCGGGAGAGGTAGAGACCCAGTACTTC.

The chain has TRBV7-9 and TRBJ2-7; a possible D gene is TRBD1 (6 bases). The V and J ends lost 5 bases and 5 bases respectively, with 19 bases between them. Germline lookup yields CDR1 SEHNR and CDR2 FQNEAQ (reference sequence). The CDR3 is made up of 15 amino acids. The CDR3 region is CASSKADSYRDEQYF. CDR3 coding DNA: TGTGCCAGCAGCAAAGCCGACAGCTACAGGGACGAGCAGTACTTC. The whole variable domain, remainder taken from reference TRBV7-9 and TRBJ2-7, is DTGVSQNPRHKITKRGQNVTFRCDPISEHNRLYWYRQTLGQGPEFLTYFQNEAQLEKSRLLSDRFSAERPKGSFSTLEIQRTEQGDSAMYLCASSKADSYRDEQYFGPGTRLTVT.

The sample holds one count of this clone. V and J are TRBV5-1 and TRBJ2-7; D gene uncertain. Trimming took off 4 bases at V and 0 bases at J, with 8 bases between the two ends. Germline CDR1 and CDR2: SGHRS and YFSETQ. CDR3 length: 13 residues. The CDR3 coding sequence is TGCGCCAGCAGCACCGGGTACTCCTACGAGCAGTACTTC. This sequence encodes CASSTGYSYEQYF. The whole variable domain, filled in from reference TRBV5-1 and TRBJ2-7, reads KAGVTQTPRYLIKTRGQQVTLSCSPISGHRSVSWYQQTPGQGLQFLFEYFSETQRNKGNFPGRFSGRQFSNSRSEMNVSTLELGDSALYLCASSTGYSYEQYFGPGTRLTVT.

J is TRBJ2-7 and V is TRBV13; 7 bases agree with TRBD1. Losses at the gene ends were 5 bases for V and 3 bases for J; bases not matched to a gene: 10. The germline V gene encodes CDR1 PRHDT and CDR2 FYEKMQ (reference sequence). The length of the CDR3 is 15 residues. The CDR3 DNA follows: TGTGCCAGCAGCGCCCCCGGGACAGACTACTACGAGCAGTACTTC. Amino acids: CASSAPGTDYYEQYF.

The chain carries TRBV5-1 and TRBJ2-7; D is unclear. V shed 0 bases and J shed 4 bases, with 8 bases lying between them. Germline V lookup: CDR1 SGHRS, CDR2 YFSETQ. The CDR3 extends over 13 amino acids. CDR3 amino acids: CASSLVHPYEQYF. Written as DNA, the CDR3 is TGCGCCAGCAGCTTGGTTCACCCTTACGAGCAGTACTTC.

This chain links TRBV28 with TRBJ2-2; tentatively, D is TRBD1 (5 bases). Per the germline V gene, CDR1 is MDHEN and CDR2 is SYDVKM. Deletions cut 1 base from V and 1 base from J, with 10 bases between. This CDR3 has 16 residues. The CDR3 region is CASSLSGKKNTGELFF. The CDR3 nucleotides read TGTGCCAGCAGTTTATCAGGGAAGAAGAACACCGGGGAGCTGTTTTTT.

The chain employs TRBV9 and TRBJ2-7; a possible D gene is TRBD1 (5 bases). Germline loops: CDR1 SGDLS, CDR2 YYNGEE. This CDR3 has 15 amino acids. V lost 0 bases, J lost 5 bases, and 15 bases lay in between. The CDR3 DNA reads as TGTGCCAGCAGCGTAGGGGAAGGGGCCCGGGACGAGCAGTACTTC. It is translated as CASSVGEGARDEQYF.